This TCR beta chain was obtained from a study of shared clonotypes between healthy human individuals. Overall study: Ranging from 18 to 49 in age, donors were two women and a few men. Study-wide results and caveats: Naive CD4 clonotypes were shared across a few donors at roughly 5.3%.

Memory CD4+ cells were the fraction left after CD45RA+ naive selection. This CDR3 has 16 residues. Germline V CDR1 and CDR2: MNHNS, SASEGT. The junction had 8 bases not matched to a gene; V was cut back by 2 bases and J by 5 bases. In its sample, this clone was seen a few times. What it binds is unknown. The assay was run at deep level. TCRdb keeps only in-frame clones here, not all; method: immunoSEQ multiplex PCR. Of about 230,000 clones listed, approximately 70% are singletons. The receptor was derived from a man younger than 40 in good health. Sequencing was performed on memory CD4+ T cells sorted from blood. Subset reported: CD45RA-negative fraction. The genes are TRBV6-1 and TRBJ2-3, with 9 bases matching TRBD2. CDR3 residues: CASSEWGGRALDTQYF. CDR3 DNA: TGTGCCAGCAGTGAATGGGGCGGGAGGGCCTTAGATACGCAGTATTTT.